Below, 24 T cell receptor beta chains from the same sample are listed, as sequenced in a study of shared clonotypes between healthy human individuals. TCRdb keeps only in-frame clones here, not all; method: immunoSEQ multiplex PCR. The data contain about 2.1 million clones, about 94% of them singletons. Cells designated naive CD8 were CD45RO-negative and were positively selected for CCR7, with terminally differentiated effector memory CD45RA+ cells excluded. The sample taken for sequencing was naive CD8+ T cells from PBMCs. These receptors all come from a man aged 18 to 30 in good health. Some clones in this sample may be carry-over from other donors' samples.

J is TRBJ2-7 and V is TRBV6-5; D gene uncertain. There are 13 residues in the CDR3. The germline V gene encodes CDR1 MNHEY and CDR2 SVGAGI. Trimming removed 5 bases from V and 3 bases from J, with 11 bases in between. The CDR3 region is CASSVGSYYEQYF. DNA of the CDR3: TGTGCCAGCAGTGTCGGCAGTTACTACGAGCAGTACTTC.

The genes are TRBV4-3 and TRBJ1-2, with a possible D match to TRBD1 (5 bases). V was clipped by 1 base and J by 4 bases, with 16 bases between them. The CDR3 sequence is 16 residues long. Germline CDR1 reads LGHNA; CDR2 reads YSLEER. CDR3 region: CASSQVNGGMGYGYTF. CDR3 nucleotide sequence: TGCGCCAGCAGCCAAGTTAATGGGGGTATGGGCTATGGCTACACCTTC.

Here the CDR3 DNA reads TGTGCCAGCAGCGCCCACACGGGACAGGCCAAAAACATTCAGTACTTC. Protein sequence: CASSAHTGQAKNIQYF. V and J are TRBV9 and TRBJ2-4, with 7 bases that match TRBD1. Germline values: CDR1 SGDLS, CDR2 YYNGEE. With V trimmed by 3 bases and J by 1 base, 7 bases remained unmatched. This CDR3 has 16 residues.

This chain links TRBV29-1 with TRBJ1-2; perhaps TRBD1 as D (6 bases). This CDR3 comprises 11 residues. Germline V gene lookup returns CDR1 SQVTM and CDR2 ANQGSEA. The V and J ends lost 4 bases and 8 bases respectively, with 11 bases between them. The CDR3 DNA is TGCAGCGTTGGCACAGGGTGGGGCTACACCTTC. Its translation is CSVGTGWGYTF. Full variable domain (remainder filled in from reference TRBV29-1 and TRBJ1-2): SAVISQKPSRDICQRGTSLTIQCQVDSQVTMMFWYRQQPGQSLTLIATANQGSEATYESGFVIDKFPISRPNLTFSTLTVSNMSPEDSSIYLCSVGTGWGYTFGSGTRLTVV.

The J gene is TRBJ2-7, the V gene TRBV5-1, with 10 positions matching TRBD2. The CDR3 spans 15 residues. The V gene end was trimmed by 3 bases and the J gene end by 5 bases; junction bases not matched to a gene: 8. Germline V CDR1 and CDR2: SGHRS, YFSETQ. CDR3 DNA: TGCGCCAGCAGCTACCTGAGCGGGAGGGCGGACGAGCAGTACTTC. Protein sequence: CASSYLSGRADEQYF.

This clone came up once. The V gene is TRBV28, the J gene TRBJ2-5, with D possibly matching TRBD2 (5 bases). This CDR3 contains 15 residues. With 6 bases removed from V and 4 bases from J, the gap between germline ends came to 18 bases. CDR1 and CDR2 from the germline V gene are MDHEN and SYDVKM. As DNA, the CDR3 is TGTGCCAGCAGGGGTAGCGATTCCTCGGGAGAGACCCAGTACTTC. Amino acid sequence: CASRGSDSSGETQYF.

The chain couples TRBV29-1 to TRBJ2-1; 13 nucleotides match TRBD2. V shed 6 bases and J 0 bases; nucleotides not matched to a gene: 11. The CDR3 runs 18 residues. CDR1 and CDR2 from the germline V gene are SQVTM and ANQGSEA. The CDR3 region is CSVEGLAGPPSSYNEQFF. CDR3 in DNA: TGCAGCGTCGAGGGACTAGCGGGACCTCCTAGCTCCTACAATGAGCAGTTCTTC.

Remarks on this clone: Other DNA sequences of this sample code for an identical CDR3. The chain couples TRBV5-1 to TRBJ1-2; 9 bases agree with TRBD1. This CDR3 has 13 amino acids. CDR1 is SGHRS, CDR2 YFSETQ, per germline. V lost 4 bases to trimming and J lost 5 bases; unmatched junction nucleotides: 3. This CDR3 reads CASSLDRGYGYTF. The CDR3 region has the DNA TGCGCCAGCAGCCTGGACAGGGGTTATGGCTACACCTTC.

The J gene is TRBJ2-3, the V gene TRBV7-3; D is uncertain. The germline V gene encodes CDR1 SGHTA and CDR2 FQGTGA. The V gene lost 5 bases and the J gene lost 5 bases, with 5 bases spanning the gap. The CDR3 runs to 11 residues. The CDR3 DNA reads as TGTGCCAGCAGCGGCAAAGATACGCAGTATTTT. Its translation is CASSGKDTQYF.

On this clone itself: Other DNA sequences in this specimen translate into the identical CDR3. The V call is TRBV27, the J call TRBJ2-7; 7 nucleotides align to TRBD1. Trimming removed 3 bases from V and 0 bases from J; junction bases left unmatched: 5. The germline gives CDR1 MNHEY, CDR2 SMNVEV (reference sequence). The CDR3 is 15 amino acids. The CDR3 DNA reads TGTGCCAGCAGTTTGTCTAGGGACAGCTCCTACGAGCAGTACTTC. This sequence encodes CASSLSRDSSYEQYF.

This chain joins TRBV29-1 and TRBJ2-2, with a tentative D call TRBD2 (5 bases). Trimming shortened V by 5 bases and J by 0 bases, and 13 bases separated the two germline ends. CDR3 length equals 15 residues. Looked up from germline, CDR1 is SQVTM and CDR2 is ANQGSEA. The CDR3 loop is CSVRWAGANTGELFF. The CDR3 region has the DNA TGCAGCGTTAGGTGGGCGGGCGCGAACACCGGGGAGCTGTTTTTT.

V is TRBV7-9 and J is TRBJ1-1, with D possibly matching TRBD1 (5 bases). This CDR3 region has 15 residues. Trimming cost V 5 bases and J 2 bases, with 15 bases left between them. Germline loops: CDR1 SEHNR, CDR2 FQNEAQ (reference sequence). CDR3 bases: TGTGCCAGCAGCCCCAAGGGGACGGCAAACACTGAAGCTTTCTTT. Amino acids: CASSPKGTANTEAFF.

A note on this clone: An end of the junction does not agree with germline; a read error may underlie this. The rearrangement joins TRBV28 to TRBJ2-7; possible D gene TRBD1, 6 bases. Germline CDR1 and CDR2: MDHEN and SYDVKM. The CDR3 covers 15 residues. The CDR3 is CASSAIHWGRIEQYF. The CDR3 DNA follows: TGTGCCAGCAGTGCGATACACTGGGGGCGGATCGAGCAATACTTC.

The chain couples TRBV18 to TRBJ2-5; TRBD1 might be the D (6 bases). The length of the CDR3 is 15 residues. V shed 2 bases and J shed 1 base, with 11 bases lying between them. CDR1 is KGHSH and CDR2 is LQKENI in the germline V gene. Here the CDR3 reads CASSPYRDRQETQYF. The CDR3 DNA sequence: TGTGCCAGCTCACCATACAGGGACCGCCAAGAGACCCAGTACTTC.

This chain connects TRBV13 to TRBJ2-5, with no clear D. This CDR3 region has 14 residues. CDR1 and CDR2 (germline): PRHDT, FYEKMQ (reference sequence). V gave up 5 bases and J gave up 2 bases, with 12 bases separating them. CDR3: CASSLERSQETQYF. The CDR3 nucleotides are TGTGCCAGCAGCCTGGAGCGATCACAAGAGACCCAGTACTTC.

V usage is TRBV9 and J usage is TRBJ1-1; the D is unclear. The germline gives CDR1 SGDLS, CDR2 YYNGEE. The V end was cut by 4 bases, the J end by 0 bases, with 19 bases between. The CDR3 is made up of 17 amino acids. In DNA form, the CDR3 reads TGTGCCAGCAGCCTACGCCCTTTTGCTGGGGTGAACACTGAAGCTTTCTTT. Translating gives CASSLRPFAGVNTEAFF.

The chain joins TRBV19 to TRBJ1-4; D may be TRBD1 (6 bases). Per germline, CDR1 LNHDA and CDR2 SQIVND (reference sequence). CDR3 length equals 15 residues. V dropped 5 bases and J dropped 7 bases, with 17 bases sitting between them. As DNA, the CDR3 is TGTGCCAGTAGTCTCAGGACAGCCCCCACTGAAAAACTGTTTTTT. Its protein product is CASSLRTAPTEKLFF.

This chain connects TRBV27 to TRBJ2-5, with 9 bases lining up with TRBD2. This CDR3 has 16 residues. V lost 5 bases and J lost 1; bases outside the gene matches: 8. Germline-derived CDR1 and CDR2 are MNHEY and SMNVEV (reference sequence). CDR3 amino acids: CASSPQLAGSQETQYF. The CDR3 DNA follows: TGTGCCAGCAGTCCCCAACTAGCGGGTTCCCAAGAGACCCAGTACTTC.

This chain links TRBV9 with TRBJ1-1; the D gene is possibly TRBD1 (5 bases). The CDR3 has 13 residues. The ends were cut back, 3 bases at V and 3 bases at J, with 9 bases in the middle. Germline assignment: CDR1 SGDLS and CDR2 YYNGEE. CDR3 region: CASSAREYTEAFF. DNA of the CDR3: TGTGCCAGCAGCGCCAGGGAGTACACTGAAGCTTTCTTT.

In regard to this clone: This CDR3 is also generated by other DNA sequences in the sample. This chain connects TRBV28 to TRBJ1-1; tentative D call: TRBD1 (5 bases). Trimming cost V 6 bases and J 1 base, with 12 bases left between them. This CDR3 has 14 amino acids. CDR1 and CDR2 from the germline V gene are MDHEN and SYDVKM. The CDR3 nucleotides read TGTGCCAGCAGCCCAACCGGGGGGAACACTGAAGCTTTCTTT. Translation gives CASSPTGGNTEAFF.

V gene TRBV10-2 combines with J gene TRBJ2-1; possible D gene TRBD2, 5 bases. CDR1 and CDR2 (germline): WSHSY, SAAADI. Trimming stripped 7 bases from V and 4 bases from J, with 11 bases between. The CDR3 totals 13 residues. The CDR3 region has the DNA TGCGCCAGCACCGAGGACTGGTACAATGAGCAGTTCTTC. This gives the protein CASTEDWYNEQFF.

The DNA for the CDR3 is TGTGCCAGCAGCGTAGGTGGCGGGGGGCCCTTTGCCGAGCAGTACTTC. This encodes CASSVGGGGPFAEQYF. This chain links TRBV9 with TRBJ2-7, with 8 nucleotides matching TRBD2. Germline CDR1 SGDLS, CDR2 YYNGEE. Unmatched junction bases numbered 11, after V lost 0 bases and J lost 6 bases. The CDR3 totals 16 residues. Filled out from reference TRBV9 and TRBJ2-7, the complete variable domain reads DSGVTQTPKHLITATGQRVTLRCSPRSGDLSVYWYQQSLDQGLQFLIQYYNGEERAKGNILERFSAQQFPDLHSELNLSSLELGDSALYFCASSVGGGGPFAEQYFGPGTRLTVT.

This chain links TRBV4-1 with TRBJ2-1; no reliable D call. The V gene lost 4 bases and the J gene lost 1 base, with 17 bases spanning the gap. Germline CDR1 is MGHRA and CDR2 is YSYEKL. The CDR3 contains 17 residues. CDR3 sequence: CASSPTEWESSYNEQFF. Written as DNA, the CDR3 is TGCGCCAGCAGCCCTACAGAATGGGAATCATCCTACAATGAGCAGTTCTTC.

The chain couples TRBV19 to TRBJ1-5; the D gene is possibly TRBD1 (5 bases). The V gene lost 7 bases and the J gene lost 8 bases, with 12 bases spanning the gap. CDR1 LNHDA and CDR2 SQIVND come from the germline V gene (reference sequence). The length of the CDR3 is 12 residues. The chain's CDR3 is CASTGDGEPQHF. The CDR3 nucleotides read TGTGCCAGTACGGGGGACGGGGAGCCCCAGCATTTT.